The table lists the clone carrying this T cell receptor (beta chain) with a few counts. Its cognate antigen is unknown. This record comes from a study of T-cell memory formation after mild COVID-19. General observations from the study: Clones contracting over day 15 to 85 were CD4/CD8 balanced, with later expanders leaning CD4+. In second-wave clones peaking day 37, SARS-CoV-2 specificity remained unconfirmed.

V lost 6 bases and J lost 4, with 12 bases in between. The V gene's germline CDR1 is SEHNR and CDR2 FQNEAQ (reference sequence). The CDR3 spans 14 residues. TCRdb re-called the 5' RACE reads through MiXCR, storing one row per CDR3 protein. This sample yields around 250,000 distinct CDR3 sequences, of which 15% to 19% are seen a single time; 2.1% belongs to the top ten. Material: PBMCs or a T cell subset sorted from them (not recorded which). This TCR was recovered from an adult woman who had mild COVID-19 (a few samples of this study predate the infection). Cell type and time point are not known. The V and J genes are TRBV7-9 and TRBJ2-2, with D unresolved. CDR3 loop: CASRQPGLTGELFF. The CDR3 DNA is TGTGCCAGCAGACAACCAGGTCTCACCGGGGAGCTGTTTTTT.